A single sample gave rise to the 22 T cell receptor beta chains below, sequenced in a study of T cell repertoires in cytomegalovirus infection. TCRdb independently ran MiXCR on the reads; one entry per CDR3 protein. Here the sample spans 310,000 or so distinct CDR3 sequences, 15% to 20% being singletons. The sample consisted of PBMCs. The source of these receptors is a human donor in good health (CMV status not recorded). Some clones in this sample may be carry-over from other donors' samples.

This clonotype turned up a few times. The rearrangement joins TRBV10-3 to TRBJ2-3, with TRBD2 as a possible D gene (6 bases). The CDR3 is made up of 13 amino acids. V lost 7 bases and J lost 4, with 12 bases in between. Germline CDR1 reads ENHRY; CDR2 reads SYGVKD. The CDR3 nucleotides read TGTGCCATCATGGCGGGGCAAGCAGATACGCAGTATTTT. This codes for CAIMAGQADTQYF.

The sample holds many counts of this clonotype. The chain uses TRBV7-2 and TRBJ1-1; 7 positions match TRBD1. Germline CDR1 reads SGHTA; CDR2 reads FQGNSA. The CDR3 loop spans 16 amino acids. V lost 1 base to trimming and J lost 1 base; unmatched junction nucleotides: 6. This chain's CDR3 is CASSLGGEGANTEAFF. The CDR3, as DNA: TGTGCCAGCAGCTTAGGTGGGGAGGGGGCGAACACTGAAGCTTTCTTT.

This clonotype was observed a single time. The chain uses TRBV12-3 or TRBV12-4 and TRBJ1-4; weak D call: TRBD1 (5 bases). V was pared by 6 bases and J by 8 bases, with 19 bases between. The CDR3 covers 15 residues. The CDR3 sequence: CASSPGGGGNEKLFF. CDR3 bases: TGTGCCAGCAGCCCCGGGGGGGGGGGAAACGAAAAACTGTTTTTT.

A few counts support this clonotype. The rearrangement joins TRBV3-1 to TRBJ2-1; weak D call: TRBD2 (7 bases). V lost 6 bases to trimming and J lost 4 bases, with 16 bases between them. CDR3 size: 15 residues. The V gene's germline CDR1 is LGHDT and CDR2 YNNKEL (reference sequence). CDR3 sequence reads: CASRPTGGEYNEQFF. The CDR3 nucleotides are TGTGCCAGCAGACCTACGGGGGGCGAGTACAATGAGCAGTTCTTC.

This clonotype was counted a few times. The chain couples TRBV7-2 to TRBJ2-3, with D hard to call. The CDR3 totals 14 residues. Trimming pared 5 bases from V and 2 bases from J, leaving 11 bases between. Germline V CDR1 and CDR2: SGHTA, FQGNSA. The CDR3 here is CASSQTQITDTQYF. CDR3 in DNA: TGTGCCAGCAGCCAGACCCAGATCACAGATACGCAGTATTTT. The full variable domain, with the rest looked up from reference TRBV7-2 and TRBJ2-3, is GAGVSQSPSNKVTEKGKDVELRCDPISGHTALYWYRQSLGQGLEFLIYFQGNSAPDKSGLPSDRFSAERTGGSVSTLTIQRTQQEDSAVYLCASSQTQITDTQYFGPGTRLTVL.

J is TRBJ2-3 and V is TRBV5-4, with 9 positions matching TRBD2. The CDR3 is 16 amino acids. CDR1 is SGHNT and CDR2 is YYREEE in the germline V gene (reference sequence). V trimming: 4 bases; J trimming: 1 base; junction bases outside the gene matches: 7. CDR3 in amino acids: CASSRGGGARTDTQYF. CDR3 in DNA: TGTGCCAGCAGCCGAGGCGGGGGGGCCCGCACAGATACGCAGTATTTT. The whole variable domain, filled in from reference TRBV5-4 and TRBJ2-3, reads ETGVTQSPTHLIKTRGQQVTLRCSSQSGHNTVSWYQQALGQGPQFIFQYYREEENGRGNFPPRFSGLQFPNYSSELNVNALELDDSALYLCASSRGGGARTDTQYFGPGTRLTVL.

Ten or more counts support this clonotype. This chain links TRBV6-1 with TRBJ1-3; TRBD1 is a possible D gene (6 bases). The CDR3 has 15 residues. Germline V gene data show CDR1 as MNHNS and CDR2 as SASEGT. Trimming removed 1 base at V and 2 bases at J, with 9 bases between. For the CDR3, the DNA is TGTGCCAGCAGTGAAGGGGGGCGCGCTGGAAACACCATATATTTT. Translation: CASSEGGRAGNTIYF.

This clonotype was counted between two and nine times. V is TRBV13 and J is TRBJ2-3; no reliable D call. The CDR3 has 14 amino acids. CDR1 and CDR2 from the germline V gene are PRHDT and FYEKMQ (reference sequence). V dropped 5 bases and J dropped 2 bases, with 11 bases sitting between them. The CDR3, as DNA: TGTGCCAGCAGCCCTAGACTGTCCACAGATACGCAGTATTTT. This codes for CASSPRLSTDTQYF.

The sample holds one count of this clonotype. The genes are TRBV4-1 and TRBJ1-4, with D maybe TRBD1 (5 bases). Trimming pared 3 bases from V and 8 bases from J, leaving 13 bases between. The CDR3 totals 14 residues. In germline, CDR1 is MGHRA, CDR2 YSYEKL. CDR3 bases: TGCGCCAGCAGCCAGGGGCCGGGGGACGAAAAACTGTTTTTT. It encodes CASSQGPGDEKLFF.

This clonotype was counted only a few times. The chain recombines TRBV20-1 with TRBJ2-1; D perhaps matches TRBD2 (6 bases). V was clipped by 5 bases and J by 7 bases, with 9 bases between them. CDR1 and CDR2 from the germline V gene are DFQATT and SNEGSKA (reference sequence). There are 11 residues in the CDR3. CDR3 sequence (DNA): TGCAGTGCTTCGGGACTTAATGAGCAGTTCTTC. It translates to CSASGLNEQFF.

As DNA, the CDR3 is TGTGCCAGCAGCCAGACAGGGGGCGATGGCTACACCTTC. As protein: CASSQTGGDGYTF. The chain employs TRBV12-3 or TRBV12-4 and TRBJ1-2; 10 nucleotides align to TRBD1. Losses at the gene ends were 6 bases for V and 6 bases for J; bases not matched to a gene: 4. The CDR3 totals 13 residues.

This clonotype was found many times. The chain has TRBV11-2 and TRBJ1-1; D may be TRBD1 (6 bases). The V end was cut by 5 bases, the J end by 5 bases, with 15 bases between. The germline gives CDR1 SGHAT, CDR2 FQNNGV. The CDR3 covers 14 residues. CDR3 residues: CASSPVDRWTEAFF. As DNA, the CDR3 is TGTGCCAGCAGCCCAGTCGACAGGTGGACTGAAGCTTTCTTT.

CDR3 DNA sequence: TGCAGTGCTAGCCTTTACAATGAGCAGTTCTTC. It encodes CSASLYNEQFF. The chain recombines TRBV20-1 with TRBJ2-1; D is uncertain. The length of the CDR3 is 11 residues. The germline V gene has CDR1 DFQATT and CDR2 SNEGSKA (reference sequence). The germline V and J ends were trimmed by 3 bases and 4 bases, with 4 bases remaining between them.

The chain combines TRBV11-3 with TRBJ2-1; unclear D gene. Trimming left V 0 bases short and J 8 bases short, with 5 bases between. Germline lookup yields CDR1 SGHNT and CDR2 YENEEA. CDR3 length equals 12 residues. Here the CDR3 reads CASSLDRHEQFF. CDR3 bases: TGTGCCAGCAGCTTAGATCGGCATGAGCAGTTCTTC.

This clonotype was counted a few times. The V gene is TRBV6-6, the J gene TRBJ1-1; the D is unclear. There are 14 residues in the CDR3. Trimming pared 6 bases from V and 2 bases from J, leaving 13 bases between. Looked up from germline, CDR1 is MNHNY and CDR2 is SVGAGI (reference sequence). CDR3 residues: CASSLTRENTEAFF. In DNA form, the CDR3 reads TGTGCCAGCAGCCTAACGCGGGAAAACACTGAAGCTTTCTTT.

The rearrangement uses TRBV5-6 and TRBJ1-6, with unresolved D. In germline, CDR1 is SGHDT, CDR2 YYEEEE. V was cut by 3 bases and J by 6 bases, with 4 bases left in between. The CDR3 length is 12 residues. The CDR3 bases are TGTGCCAGCAGCTCTACTAATTCACCCCTCCACTTT. It yields the protein CASSSTNSPLHF.

This sequence joins TRBV6-4 and TRBJ2-7, with D tentatively TRBD2 (5 bases). Deletions cut 6 bases from V and 3 bases from J, with 18 bases between. There are 15 residues in the CDR3. The V gene's germline CDR1 is MRHNA and CDR2 SNTAGT. CDR3 loop: CASRVTRRRYYEQYF. In nucleotides, the CDR3 is TGTGCCAGCAGGGTAACGAGGCGGAGGTACTACGAGCAGTACTTC.

This clonotype came up a few times. V is TRBV20-1 and J is TRBJ1-1; D not resolved. V lost 0 bases and J 2 bases, leaving 13 bases between the germline ends. Germline CDR1 and CDR2: DFQATT and SNEGSKA (reference sequence). CDR3 length equals 15 residues. This CDR3 is CSARDPAAANTEAFF. The CDR3 DNA follows: TGCAGTGCTAGAGATCCGGCGGCGGCTAACACTGAAGCTTTCTTT.

This chain's CDR3 is CASSAPPDNYNEQFF. CDR3 DNA: TGTGCCAGCAGCGCCCCGCCTGACAACTACAATGAGCAGTTCTTC. This rearrangement joins TRBV7-9 to TRBJ2-1, with no clear D. This CDR3 is 15 amino acids long. CDR1 is SEHNR and CDR2 is FQNEAQ in the germline V gene (reference sequence). V was pared by 5 bases and J by 3 bases, with 14 bases between. The whole variable domain, filled in from reference TRBV7-9 and TRBJ2-1, reads DTGVSQNPRHKITKRGQNVTFRCDPISEHNRLYWYRQTLGQGPEFLTYFQNEAQLEKSRLLSDRFSAERPKGSFSTLEIQRTEQGDSAMYLCASSAPPDNYNEQFFGPGTRLTVL.

This clonotype was observed many times. The chain's CDR3 is CASSSWTGAEETQYF. In DNA, the CDR3 is TGTGCCAGCAGTTCCTGGACAGGGGCGGAAGAGACCCAGTACTTC. The rearrangement links TRBV6-1 to TRBJ2-5; 9 bases are a match to TRBD1. This CDR3 is built from 15 residues. Germline V CDR1 and CDR2: MNHNS, SASEGT. The junction had 7 bases not matched to a gene; V was cut back by 5 bases and J by 3 bases.

This clonotype has just a few counts. The V and J genes are TRBV28 and TRBJ2-5, with a weak D call TRBD2 (6 bases). CDR3 length: 14 residues. V lost 6 bases and J 1 base, leaving 12 bases between the germline ends. Germline V CDR1 and CDR2: MDHEN, SYDVKM. The CDR3 protein is CASSQGLPQETQYF. CDR3 sequence (DNA): TGTGCCAGCAGCCAGGGACTTCCCCAAGAGACCCAGTACTTC.

There are a few counts of this clonotype. This chain links TRBV20-1 with TRBJ2-1, with D perhaps matching TRBD1 or TRBD2 (5 bases each). The CDR3 contains 15 residues. V was clipped by 0 bases and J by 10 bases, with 19 bases between them. Germline V lookup: CDR1 DFQATT, CDR2 SNEGSKA (reference sequence). CDR3 loop: CSARDPGTPSWEQFF. The CDR3 nucleotides are TGCAGTGCTAGAGATCCGGGGACGCCGTCGTGGGAGCAGTTCTTC.